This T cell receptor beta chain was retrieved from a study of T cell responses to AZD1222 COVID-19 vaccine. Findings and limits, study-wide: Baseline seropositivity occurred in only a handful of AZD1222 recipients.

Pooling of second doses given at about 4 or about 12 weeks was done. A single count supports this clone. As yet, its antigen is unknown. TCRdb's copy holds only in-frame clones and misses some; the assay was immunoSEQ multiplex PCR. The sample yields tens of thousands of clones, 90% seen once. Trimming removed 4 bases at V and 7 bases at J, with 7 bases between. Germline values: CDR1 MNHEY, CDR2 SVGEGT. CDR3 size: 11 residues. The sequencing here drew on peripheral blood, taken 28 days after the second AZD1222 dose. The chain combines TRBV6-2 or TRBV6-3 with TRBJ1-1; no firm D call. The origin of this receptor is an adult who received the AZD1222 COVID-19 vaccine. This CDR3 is CASSLRFEAFF. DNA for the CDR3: TGTGCCAGCAGTTTGCGCTTTGAAGCTTTCTTT.